This record concerns one T cell receptor beta chain sequence. The sample belongs to a study of blood T cell repertoires in COVID-19. Study context: The cDNA or gDNA used as material had been derived from T cells, B-cell-depleted T cells, or PBMCs.

The CDR3 contains 14 residues. V dropped 6 bases and J dropped 3; count of bases not matched to a gene: 8. Germline loops: CDR1 ENHRY, CDR2 SYGVKD. All enrollees were about 18 to 100 years old and from under 25 US areas. Categorization into cohorts depended on clinical history that participants reported. In the original processing: Reference gene primers were amplified, and this amplification served to estimate nucleated cell counts. The repertoire was sequenced with immunoSEQ multiplex PCR; TCRdb's copy has only in-frame clones and lacks some. V and J calls and clone size come straight from that table; D and trimming were deduced from the DNA. Of 200,000 to 250,000 clones listed, 75% to 90% were seen once; the top ten hold roughly 3.7%.

The rearrangement joins TRBV10-3 to TRBJ2-7, with 7 positions matching TRBD1. Sequencing used PBMCs or T cells enriched from blood (not recorded which). The clonotype was recovered from a woman younger than 35 in a cohort exposed to, infected with or recovered from COVID-19 (not recorded which). The CDR3 bases are TGTGCCATCAGCCAGAGACAGGGCAACTACGAGCAGTACTTC. Amino acid sequence: CAISQRQGNYEQYF.